The sequence of this TCR beta chain was determined in a study of shared clonotypes between healthy human individuals. TCRdb keeps only in-frame clones here, not all; method: immunoSEQ multiplex PCR. The sample yields over a million clones, roughly 96% seen once. Germline V gene lookup returns CDR1 SGHRS and CDR2 YFSETQ. This CDR3 spans 15 amino acids. V shed 4 bases and J shed 2 bases, with 15 bases lying between them. Specimen: naive CD4+ T cells sorted from blood. Subset in this sample: CD45RA+ positively selected. The chain carries TRBV5-1 and TRBJ1-2; no definite D call. The clonotype was recovered from a man aged 25-40 years in good health. The DNA of the CDR3 is TGCGCCAGCAGCCTTGTTAAGGGCCCCAACTATGGCTACACCTTC. Protein sequence: CASSLVKGPNYGYTF.